Included here is one T cell receptor (beta chain) sequence, with context. Its antigen is still unknown. Germline CDR1 is SNHLY and CDR2 is FYNNEI. Trimming left V 8 bases short and J 7 bases short, with 20 bases between. CDR3 length: 14 residues. This record comes from a study of beta chain features in type 1 diabetes. Overall study results and limits: Shorter TCRB CDR3s, moderately but significantly so, were found in Type 1 diabetes patients in all four CD4+ subsets.

The study reverse transcribed the entire isolated RNA, so it sequenced expressed TCRB transcripts. The table came from immunoSEQ multiplex PCR; TCRdb's copy has only in-frame clones and leaves some out. The sample records about 53,000 clones, 52% being singletons. Input material: Tregs from blood. The V gene is TRBV2, the J gene TRBJ1-2, with D perhaps TRBD1 (6 bases). The TCR sequence derives from a woman between 35 and 50 years old with type 1 diabetes. CDR3 amino acids: CASLPTGRSAGYTF. DNA for the CDR3: TGTGCCAGCCTCCCCACAGGGCGCTCGGCTGGCTACACCTTC.